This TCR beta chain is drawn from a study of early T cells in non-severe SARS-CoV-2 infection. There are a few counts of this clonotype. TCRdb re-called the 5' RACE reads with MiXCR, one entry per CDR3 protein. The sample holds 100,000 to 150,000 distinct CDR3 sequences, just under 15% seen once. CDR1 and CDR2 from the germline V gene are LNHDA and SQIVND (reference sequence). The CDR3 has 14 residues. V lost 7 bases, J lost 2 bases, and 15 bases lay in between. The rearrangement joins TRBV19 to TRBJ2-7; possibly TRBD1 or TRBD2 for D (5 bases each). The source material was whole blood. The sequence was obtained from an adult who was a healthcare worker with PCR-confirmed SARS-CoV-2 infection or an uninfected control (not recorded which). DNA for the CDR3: TGTGCCAGTACCCCCGGGACGGGCGCCTACGAGCAGTACTTC. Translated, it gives CASTPGTGAYEQYF. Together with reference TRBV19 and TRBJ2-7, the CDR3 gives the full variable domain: DGGITQSPKYLFRKEGQNVTLSCEQNLNHDAMYWYRQDPGQGLRLIYYSQIVNDFQKGDIAEGYSVSREKKESFPLTVTSAQKNPTAFYLCASTPGTGAYEQYFGPGTRLTVT.